The clone carrying this T cell receptor beta chain was seen more than once but under ten times. Antigen specificity is unknown. The TCRbeta library was prepared with unique molecular identifiers. One entry per CDR3 protein results from TCRdb running MiXCR on the PCR reads. The sample holds about 420,000 distinct CDR3 sequences; 15% to 20% are singletons and the top ten take less than 30%. There are 18 residues in the CDR3. CDR1 is MNHEY and CDR2 is SVGEGT in the germline V gene. J lost 3 bases, V lost 2 bases, and 12 bases had no gene match. This record belongs to a study of T-cell reconstitution after alpha-beta-depleted transplantation in children. Study results and limitations: Day-60 TCRbeta diversity that was high in some patients was derived from surviving recipient T cells and thymic progenitors. From newly produced T cells came most of the T-cell counts and diversity one year after transplant.

This receptor was obtained from a boy under two years old who had a stem cell transplant for Wiskott-Aldrich syndrome, so the T cells may come from the graft donor. Sequenced here: PBMCs, mostly from graft donor cells, sampled 360 days after TCRalphabeta/CD19-depleted stem cell transplant. The chain combines TRBV6-2 or TRBV6-3 with TRBJ2-3; 9 nucleotides line up with TRBD2. This chain's CDR3 is CASSYISPGLAITDTQYF. CDR3 bases: TGTGCCAGCAGTTACATATCCCCCGGACTAGCGATAACAGATACGCAGTATTTT.